The 2 T cell receptor beta chains presented below share a single source sample, sequenced in a study of identical twins. TCRdb redid the calling of the 5' RACE reads with MiXCR, one entry per CDR3 protein. The sample carries 250,000 or so distinct CDR3 sequences, about 8% recorded once. This sample also appeared in a second study, on yellow fever vaccine responses in identical twins.

The sequencing sample was made of CD8+ T cells sorted from blood. The receptor set was obtained from a young woman in good health.

This clonotype was counted at least ten times. V is TRBV29-1 and J is TRBJ2-1, with TRBD1 as a possible D gene (6 bases). Germline CDR1 and CDR2: SQVTM and ANQGSEA. Trimming took off 5 bases at V and 4 bases at J, with 12 bases between the two ends. This CDR3 is built from 13 residues. Written as DNA, the CDR3 is TGCAGCGTTAGAGGGGGTTCTTACAATGAGCAGTTCTTC. This sequence encodes CSVRGGSYNEQFF.

The sample holds many counts of this clonotype. V gene TRBV4-2 combines with J gene TRBJ2-1; 9 bases fit TRBD1. The ends lost 2 bases at V and 9 bases at J; junction bases unmatched: 8. Germline V gives CDR1 LGHNA, CDR2 YNFKEQ. There are 15 residues in the CDR3. The CDR3 spells CASSQWGQGGGEQFF. CDR3 DNA: TGTGCCAGCAGCCAATGGGGACAGGGAGGAGGTGAGCAGTTCTTC.